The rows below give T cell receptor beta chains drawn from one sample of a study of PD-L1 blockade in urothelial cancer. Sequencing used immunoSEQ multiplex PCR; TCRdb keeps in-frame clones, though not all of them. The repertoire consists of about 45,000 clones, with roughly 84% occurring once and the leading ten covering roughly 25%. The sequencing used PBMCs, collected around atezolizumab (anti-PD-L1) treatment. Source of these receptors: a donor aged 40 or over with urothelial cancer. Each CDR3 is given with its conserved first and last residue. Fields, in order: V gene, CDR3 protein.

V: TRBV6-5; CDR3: CASSYDWTSHNEQFF
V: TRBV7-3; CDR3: CASSLVWGREQYF
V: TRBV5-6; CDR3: CASSLRRYSSGANVLTF
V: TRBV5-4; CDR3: CASSLGAGGYTF
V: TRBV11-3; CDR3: CASSFLGRISSGANVLTF
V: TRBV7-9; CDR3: CASSLASWAVDGYTF
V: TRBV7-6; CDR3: CASSFGLAGEQYF
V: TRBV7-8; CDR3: CASSTGGLNPYEQYF
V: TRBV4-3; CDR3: CASSQDGRAEKLFF
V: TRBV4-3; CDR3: CASSQGHPTGTYNEQFF
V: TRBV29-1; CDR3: CSVETGYNEQFF
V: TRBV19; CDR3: CASSMQGRLNTEAFF
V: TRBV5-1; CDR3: CASNRGEATEAFF
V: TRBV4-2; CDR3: CASSQEGPGGPSTEQYF
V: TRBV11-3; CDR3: CASSQAGGGTDTQYF
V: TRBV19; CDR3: CASSHRGNGYTF
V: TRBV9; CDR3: CASKGRGVEQFF
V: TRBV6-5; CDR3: CASSYSGTADNYGYTF
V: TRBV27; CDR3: CASSFSQYSNQPQHF
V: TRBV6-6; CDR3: CASGHTNQPQHF
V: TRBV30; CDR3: CAWAQQARAEQFF
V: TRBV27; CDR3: CASSFNRNTEAFF
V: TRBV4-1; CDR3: CASSQEWEPGTRGHEQFF
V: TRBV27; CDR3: CASSLWALGTGELFF
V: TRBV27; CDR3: CAAGEQGANVLTF
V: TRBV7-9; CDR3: CASSTNRGIDTEAFF
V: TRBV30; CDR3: CAWSVASAHEQYF
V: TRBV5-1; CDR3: CASSQGWDEQFF
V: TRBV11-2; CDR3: CASSPSRVAKNIQYF
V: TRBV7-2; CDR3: CASTLGTVQETQYF
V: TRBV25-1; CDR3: CASSTRARGTGELFF
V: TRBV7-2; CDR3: CASSRGGTESYEQYF
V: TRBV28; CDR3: CASSLGDRAMNTEAFF
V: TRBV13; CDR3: CASSGRLGRGEQFF
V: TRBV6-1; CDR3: CASRLTGQSTEQYF